The clone carrying this T cell receptor beta chain has more than one count but fewer than ten. Its antigen remains unidentified. The sample is drawn from a study of blood T cells in healthy people across ages. Study-level findings and limits: Any conclusive comparison of naive versus antigen-experienced cells was prevented by using unsorted PBMCs.

Germline CDR1 and CDR2: SQVTM and ANQGSEA. This CDR3 is 11 amino acids long. Trimming stripped 3 bases from V and 6 bases from J, with 8 bases between. For the second PCR, which ran for about 6 to 11 cycles, a sample-barcoded 5' primer and a J-beta primer mix were used. TCRdb re-called the 5' RACE reads through MiXCR, storing one row per CDR3 protein. This sample has 1.4 million to 1.5 million distinct CDR3 sequences, with 42% found just once. Sequencing was done on a sample of blood. The receptor's source is a woman aged 18-30 years in good health. This rearrangement joins TRBV29-1 to TRBJ1-2; a possible D gene is TRBD1 (5 bases). CDR3 nucleotide sequence: TGCAGCGTTGAGGGGGAGAATGGCTACACCTTC. It encodes CSVEGENGYTF.